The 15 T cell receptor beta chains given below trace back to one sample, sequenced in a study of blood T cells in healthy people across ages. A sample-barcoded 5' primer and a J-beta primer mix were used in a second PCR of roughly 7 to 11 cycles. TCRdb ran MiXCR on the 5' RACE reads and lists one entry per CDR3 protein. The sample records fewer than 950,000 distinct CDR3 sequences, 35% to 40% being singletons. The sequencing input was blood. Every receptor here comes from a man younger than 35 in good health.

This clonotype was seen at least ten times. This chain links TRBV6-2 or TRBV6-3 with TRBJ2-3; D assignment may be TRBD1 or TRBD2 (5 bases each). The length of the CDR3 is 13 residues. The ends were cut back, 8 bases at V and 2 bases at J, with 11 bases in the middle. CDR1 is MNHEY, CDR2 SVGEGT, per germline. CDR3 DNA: TGTGCCAGCCTGAGGGACCCCACAGATACGCAGTATTTT. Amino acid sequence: CASLRDPTDTQYF.

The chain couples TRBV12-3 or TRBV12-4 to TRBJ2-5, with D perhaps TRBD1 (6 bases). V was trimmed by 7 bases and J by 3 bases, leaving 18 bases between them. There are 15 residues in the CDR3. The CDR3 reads CASKVRHREKETQYF. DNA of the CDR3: TGTGCCAGCAAAGTGCGACACAGGGAAAAAGAGACCCAGTACTTC.

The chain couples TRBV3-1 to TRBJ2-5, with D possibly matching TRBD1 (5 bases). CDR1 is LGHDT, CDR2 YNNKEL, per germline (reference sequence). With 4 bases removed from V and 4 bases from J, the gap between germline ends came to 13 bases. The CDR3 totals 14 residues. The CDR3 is CASSLLGVRETQYF. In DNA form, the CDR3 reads TGTGCCAGCAGCCTCCTAGGGGTTCGAGAGACCCAGTACTTC.

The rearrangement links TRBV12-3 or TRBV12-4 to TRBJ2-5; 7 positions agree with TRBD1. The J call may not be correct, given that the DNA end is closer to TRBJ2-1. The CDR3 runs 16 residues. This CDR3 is CASSTSQGWDQETQFF. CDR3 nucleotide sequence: TGTGCCAGCAGCACATCACAGGGGTGGGACCAAGAGACCCAGTTCTTC.

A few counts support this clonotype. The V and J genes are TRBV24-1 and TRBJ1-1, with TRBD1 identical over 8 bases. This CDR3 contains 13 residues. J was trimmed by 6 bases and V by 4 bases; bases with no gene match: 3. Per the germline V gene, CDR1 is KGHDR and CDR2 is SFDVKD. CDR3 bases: TGTGCCACCAGTGACGCAGGGGGCCCTGAAGCTTTCTTT. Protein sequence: CATSDAGGPEAFF.

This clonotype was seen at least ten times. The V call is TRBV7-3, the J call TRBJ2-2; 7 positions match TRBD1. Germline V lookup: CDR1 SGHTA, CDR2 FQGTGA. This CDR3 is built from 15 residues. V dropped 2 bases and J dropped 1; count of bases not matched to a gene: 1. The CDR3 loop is CASSLSGGNTGELFF. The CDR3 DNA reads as TGTGCCAGCAGCTTATCAGGGGGGAACACCGGGGAGCTGTTTTTT.

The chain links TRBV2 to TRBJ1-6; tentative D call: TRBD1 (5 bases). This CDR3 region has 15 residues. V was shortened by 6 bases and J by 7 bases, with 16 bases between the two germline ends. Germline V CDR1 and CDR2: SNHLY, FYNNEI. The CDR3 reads CASSRDAATNSPLHF. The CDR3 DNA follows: TGTGCCAGCAGCCGGGACGCCGCTACAAATTCACCCCTCCACTTT.

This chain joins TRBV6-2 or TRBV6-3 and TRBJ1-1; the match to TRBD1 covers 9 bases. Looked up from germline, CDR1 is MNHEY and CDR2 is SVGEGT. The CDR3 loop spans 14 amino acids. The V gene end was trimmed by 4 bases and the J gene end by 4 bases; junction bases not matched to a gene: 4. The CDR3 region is CASSSGTGFTEAFF. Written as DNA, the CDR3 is TGTGCCAGCAGTTCCGGGACAGGGTTCACTGAAGCTTTCTTT.

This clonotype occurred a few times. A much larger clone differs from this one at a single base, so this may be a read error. The CDR3 coding sequence is TGTGCCAGCAGCGGTGGGGCCTCCTACAATGAGCAGTACTTC. Its protein is CASSGGASYNEQYF. J is TRBJ2-1 and V is TRBV9; D possibly corresponds to TRBD1 (5 bases). TRBJ2-7 matches the DNA end more closely, so the J call is doubtful. Per germline, CDR1 SGDLS and CDR2 YYNGEE. The CDR3 is 14 amino acids.

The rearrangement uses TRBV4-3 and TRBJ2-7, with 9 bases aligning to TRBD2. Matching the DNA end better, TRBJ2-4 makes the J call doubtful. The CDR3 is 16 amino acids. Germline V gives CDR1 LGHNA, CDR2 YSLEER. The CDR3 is CASSRGRDGGQNIQYF. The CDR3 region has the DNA TGCGCCAGCAGCCGCGGGAGGGATGGGGGCCAAAACATTCAGTACTTC.

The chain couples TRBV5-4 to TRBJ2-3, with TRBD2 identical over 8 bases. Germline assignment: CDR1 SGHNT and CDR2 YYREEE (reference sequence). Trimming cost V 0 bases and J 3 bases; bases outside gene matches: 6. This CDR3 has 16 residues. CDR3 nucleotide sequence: TGTGCCAGCAGCTTGGGTCTGCGGGGGGAGACAGATACGCAGTATTTT. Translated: CASSLGLRGETDTQYF.

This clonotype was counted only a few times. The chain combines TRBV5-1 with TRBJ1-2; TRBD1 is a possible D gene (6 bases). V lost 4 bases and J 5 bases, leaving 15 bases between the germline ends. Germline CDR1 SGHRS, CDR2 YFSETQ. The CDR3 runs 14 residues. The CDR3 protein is CASSEGVAWYGYTF. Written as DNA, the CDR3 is TGCGCCAGCAGCGAGGGGGTAGCCTGGTATGGCTACACCTTC.

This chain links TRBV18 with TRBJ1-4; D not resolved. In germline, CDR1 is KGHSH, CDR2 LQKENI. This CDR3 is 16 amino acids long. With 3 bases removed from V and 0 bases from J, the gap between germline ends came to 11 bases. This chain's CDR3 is CASSPRREATNEKLFF. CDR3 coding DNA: TGTGCCAGCTCACCTCGACGGGAAGCAACTAATGAAAAACTGTTTTTT.

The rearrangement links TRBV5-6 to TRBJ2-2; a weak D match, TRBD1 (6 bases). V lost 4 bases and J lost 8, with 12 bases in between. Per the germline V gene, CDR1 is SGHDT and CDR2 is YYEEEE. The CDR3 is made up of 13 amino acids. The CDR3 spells CASSMGAPGELFF. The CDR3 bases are TGTGCCAGCAGCATGGGGGCCCCTGGGGAGCTGTTTTTT.

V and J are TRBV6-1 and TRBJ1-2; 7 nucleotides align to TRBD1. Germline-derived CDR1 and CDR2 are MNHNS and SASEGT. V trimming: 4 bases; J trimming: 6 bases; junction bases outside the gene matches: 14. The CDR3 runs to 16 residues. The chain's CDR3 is CASSGRTGSISDGYTF. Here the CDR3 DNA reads TGTGCCAGCAGTGGCAGGACAGGTTCTATAAGTGATGGCTACACCTTC.